One TCR beta chain is described in this entry. The primer mix had 60 Vbeta and 13 Jbeta primers. Data came from immunoSEQ multiplex PCR; TCRdb stores just in-frame clones and leaves some out. The sample lists approximately 190,000 clones, 81% occurring once. This record comes from a study of cytomegalovirus exposure and HLA in healthy donors. There are 14 residues in the CDR3. The V segment lost 10 bases and the J segment 2 bases; nucleotides outside the gene matches: 12. CDR1 is SGDLS and CDR2 is YYNGEE in the germline V gene. Sequencing was done on a sample of PBMCs. The rearrangement joins TRBV9 to TRBJ2-7; TRBD2 aligns across 7 bases. The clonotype comes from a man over 45 in good health and CMV-seronegative. The CDR3 reads CASARAGETYEQYF. Written as DNA, the CDR3 is TGTGCCTCGGCAAGGGCGGGGGAAACCTACGAGCAGTACTTC.